This T cell receptor beta chain was captured by sequencing in a study of shared clonotypes between healthy human individuals. The authors distributed each subset's genomic DNA evenly over several immunoSEQ plates. Sequenced by immunoSEQ multiplex PCR; TCRdb stores in-frame clones only, minus some. The table includes 2,100,000 or so clones, approximately 96% detected once. V lost 0 bases, J lost 5 bases, and 11 bases lay in between. In germline, CDR1 is MNHNY, CDR2 SVGAGI (reference sequence). This CDR3 contains 15 residues. CD45RA-negative memory and CD45RA+ naive subsets were split from the CD4+ cells. With respect to this clone: Its antigen remains unknown.

General study results and limits: Approximately 5.4% of naive CD4 clonotypes were common to a few donors.

The sequence was obtained from a young man in good health. The material sequenced was naive CD4+ T cells sorted from blood. As to subset: CD45RA+ positively selected. The chain employs TRBV6-6 and TRBJ2-1; D may be TRBD1 (6 bases). CDR3 protein: CASSYSRGFDNEQFF. The CDR3 bases are TGTGCCAGCAGTTACTCGAGGGGGTTCGACAATGAGCAGTTCTTC.